These 22 T cell receptor beta chains originate from one sample sequenced in a study of technical replicates of blood from a few donors. Clones were sequenced by immunoSEQ multiplex PCR, and TCRdb holds only the in-frame ones, with some missing. The sample yields 50,000 to 70,000 clones, 91% seen once. The sequencing sample was made of PBMCs. These receptors were obtained from a human donor in good health. Some clones in this sample may be carry-over from other donors' samples.

The rearrangement links TRBV7-6 to TRBJ1-4, with D unclear. This CDR3 region has 18 residues. Germline CDR1 reads SGHVS; CDR2 reads FNYEAQ. With 5 bases removed from V and 0 bases from J, the gap between germline ends came to 19 bases. For the CDR3, the DNA is TGTGCCAGCAGCCCCGCCTCCGCAGAGGAGGCAACTAATGAAAAACTGTTTTTT. It yields the protein CASSPASAEEATNEKLFF.

The rearrangement uses TRBV7-9 and TRBJ2-2; D may be TRBD2 (6 bases). The germline V and J ends were trimmed by 4 bases and 1 base, with 10 bases remaining between them. Germline V CDR1 and CDR2: SEHNR, FQNEAQ (reference sequence). There are 15 residues in the CDR3. CDR3 sequence (DNA): TGTGCCAGCAGCTCTACTAGCCGGAACACCGGGGAGCTGTTTTTT. Protein: CASSSTSRNTGELFF.

The rearrangement links TRBV10-3 to TRBJ1-1, with D unclear. The CDR3 has 13 residues. Germline CDR1 ENHRY, CDR2 SYGVKD. The ends were cut back, 6 bases at V and 3 bases at J, with 11 bases in the middle. As DNA, the CDR3 is TGTGCCATCAGCTCCGCGGAGGACACTGAAGCTTTCTTT. Translation gives CAISSAEDTEAFF.

CDR3 residues: CASSQPGAAYNEQFF. CDR3 bases: TGCGCCAGCAGCCAGCCAGGGGCCGCCTACAATGAGCAGTTCTTC. The chain uses TRBV4-3 and TRBJ2-1, with TRBD1 as a possible D gene (6 bases). In germline, CDR1 is LGHNA, CDR2 YSLEER. V was cut by 3 bases and J by 2 bases, with 11 bases left in between. This CDR3 is built from 15 residues.

This clone was counted only a few times. The J gene is TRBJ2-5, the V gene TRBV27; the D is unclear. Looked up from germline, CDR1 is MNHEY and CDR2 is SMNVEV (reference sequence). This CDR3 spans 14 amino acids. V was shortened by 0 bases and J by 8 bases, with 13 bases between the two germline ends. Written as DNA, the CDR3 is TGTGCCAGCAGTTTATCAGCCGGTATCCTAACCCAGTACTTC. Amino acids: CASSLSAGILTQYF.

CDR3: CASSRSLAGDTQETQYF. The CDR3 DNA is TGTGCCAGCAGCCGCTCGTTAGCGGGGGACACACAAGAGACCCAGTACTTC. The chain combines TRBV7-6 with TRBJ2-5; TRBD2 agrees at 9 bases. V was pared by 5 bases and J by 2 bases, with 12 bases of the junction left unmatched. This CDR3 region has 17 residues. Per the germline V gene, CDR1 is SGHVS and CDR2 is FNYEAQ.

The J gene is TRBJ2-3, the V gene TRBV7-9; 9 bases are a match to TRBD2. Germline assignment: CDR1 SEHNR and CDR2 FQNEAQ (reference sequence). The length of the CDR3 is 16 residues. V lost 2 bases and J lost 5; bases outside the gene matches: 8. The CDR3 reads CASSLNSGGRGDTQYF. CDR3 DNA: TGTGCCAGCAGCTTAAATAGCGGGGGAAGGGGAGATACGCAGTATTTT.

The chain employs TRBV7-2 and TRBJ2-2, with D maybe TRBD1 (6 bases). Germline-derived CDR1 and CDR2 are SGHTA and FQGNSA. The V end was cut by 3 bases, the J end by 2 bases, with 13 bases between. The CDR3 loop spans 16 amino acids. The CDR3 DNA reads as TGTGCCAGCAGCTTTTGGGCAGGGGTTAACACCGGGGAGCTGTTTTTT. It yields the protein CASSFWAGVNTGELFF.

The V gene is TRBV7-9, the J gene TRBJ2-7; tentative D call: TRBD2 (6 bases). V was cut by 5 bases and J by 7 bases, with 18 bases left in between. The germline CDR1 and CDR2 sequences are SEHNR and FQNEAQ (reference sequence). CDR3 length equals 14 residues. CDR3 region: CASSLGGGGIEQYF. CDR3 sequence (DNA): TGTGCCAGCAGCCTCGGCGGAGGAGGGATAGAGCAGTACTTC.

V gene TRBV27 combines with J gene TRBJ2-7; TRBD2 matches 8 bases. Germline V gene data show CDR1 as MNHEY and CDR2 as SMNVEV (reference sequence). The junction had 11 bases not matched to a gene; V was cut back by 7 bases and J by 3 bases. CDR3 length equals 15 residues. This CDR3 is CASTLRGGLLYEQYF. The CDR3, as DNA: TGTGCCAGCACCCTTCGGGGGGGCCTCCTCTACGAGCAGTACTTC.

This rearrangement joins TRBV7-7 to TRBJ2-2, with 10 bases fitting TRBD2. The V segment lost 3 bases and the J segment 5 bases; nucleotides outside the gene matches: 9. Germline V CDR1 and CDR2: SSHAT, FNYEAQ (reference sequence). The CDR3 contains 17 residues. CDR3 sequence (DNA): TGTGCCAGCAGCTTCGAGGTTAGCGGGAGGAGGACCGGGGAGCTGTTTTTT. This gives the protein CASSFEVSGRRTGELFF.

This clone was picked up one time. V and J are TRBV2 and TRBJ2-3; D gene unclear. This CDR3 has 12 residues. The germline gives CDR1 SNHLY, CDR2 FYNNEI. V lost 6 bases and J 4 bases, leaving 8 bases between the germline ends. This chain's CDR3 is CASSERADTQYF. CDR3 nucleotide sequence: TGTGCCAGCAGCGAAAGAGCAGATACGCAGTATTTT.

This sequence joins TRBV30 and TRBJ2-7, with 9 bases identical to TRBD1. Germline CDR1 reads GTSNPN; CDR2 reads SVGIG (reference sequence). The CDR3 is 13 residues long. The ends lost 5 bases at V and 3 bases at J; junction bases unmatched: 5. CDR3 in amino acids: CAWGRTGVYEQYF. For the CDR3, the DNA is TGTGCCTGGGGAAGGACAGGGGTCTACGAGCAGTACTTC. Variable domain in full (rest from reference TRBV30 and TRBJ2-7): SQTIHQWPATLVQPVGSPLSLECTVEGTSNPNLYWYRQAAGRGLQLLFYSVGIGQISSEVPQNLSASRPQDRQFILSSKKLLLSDSGFYLCAWGRTGVYEQYFGPGTRLTVT.

This clone was observed once. The gene calls are TRBV11-2 and TRBJ2-7; D gene unclear. The length of the CDR3 is 16 residues. Germline values: CDR1 SGHAT, CDR2 FQNNGV. V lost 3 bases, J lost 2 bases, and 17 bases lay in between. The CDR3 protein is CASSLGVSRIPYEQYF. In DNA, the CDR3 is TGTGCCAGCAGCTTGGGCGTTTCGCGAATCCCCTACGAGCAGTACTTC.

V gene TRBV6-1 combines with J gene TRBJ2-3, with 10 bases lining up with TRBD2. The V gene end was trimmed by 6 bases and the J gene end by 1 base; junction bases not matched to a gene: 4. The CDR3 has 15 residues. CDR1 is MNHNS and CDR2 is SASEGT in the germline V gene. DNA for the CDR3: TGTGCCAGCAGGACCGGGACTAGCGGCACAGATACGCAGTATTTT. Translation gives CASRTGTSGTDTQYF.

The rearrangement links TRBV4-2 to TRBJ2-7; 7 nucleotides agree with TRBD1. V gave up 2 bases and J gave up 2 bases; unmatched junction bases: 0. This CDR3 region has 13 residues. Per germline, CDR1 LGHNA and CDR2 YNFKEQ. The CDR3 loop is CASSQQGAYEQYF. CDR3 sequence (DNA): TGTGCCAGCAGCCAACAGGGGGCCTACGAGCAGTACTTC.

The chain employs TRBV6-1 and TRBJ2-7, with D perhaps TRBD1 (5 bases). Germline V gene data show CDR1 as MNHNS and CDR2 as SASEGT. The V end lost 9 bases, the J end lost 2 bases, and 14 bases lay between the germline ends. The CDR3 sequence is 13 residues long. The CDR3 sequence is CASRQSGPYEQYF. CDR3 nucleotides: TGTGCCAGTCGACAGTCAGGTCCCTACGAGCAGTACTTC.

V usage is TRBV11-2 and J usage is TRBJ2-2; D gene unclear. CDR3 length equals 14 residues. V was pared by 2 bases and J by 7 bases, with 11 bases between. Germline CDR1 reads SGHAT; CDR2 reads FQNNGV. CDR3 in DNA: TGTGCCAGCAGCTTAAATGTATTTATCGGGGAGCTGTTTTTT. Residues: CASSLNVFIGELFF.

This clone was picked up a small number of times. This sequence joins TRBV19 and TRBJ1-1; D may be TRBD1 (6 bases). The CDR3 runs 13 residues. CDR1 and CDR2 (germline): LNHDA, SQIVND (reference sequence). V was trimmed by 7 bases and J by 6 bases, leaving 15 bases between them. The CDR3 reads CASTPGVGAEAFF. In DNA form, the CDR3 reads TGTGCCAGTACTCCAGGGGTAGGAGCTGAAGCTTTCTTT.

The chain combines TRBV9 with TRBJ2-7; 11 nucleotides agree with TRBD2. After removal of 3 bases from V and 6 bases from J, the junction contained 8 bases not matched to a gene. The CDR3 is 15 residues long. CDR1 SGDLS and CDR2 YYNGEE come from the germline V gene. This CDR3 is CASSETLAGASEQYF. CDR3 nucleotide sequence: TGTGCCAGCAGCGAAACACTAGCGGGAGCATCCGAGCAGTACTTC.

The rearrangement joins TRBV13 to TRBJ1-2; D is unclear. The germline V gene encodes CDR1 PRHDT and CDR2 FYEKMQ (reference sequence). The V gene lost 2 bases and the J gene lost 9 bases, with 10 bases spanning the gap. The CDR3 is 12 amino acids. The CDR3 protein is CASSLRDTSYTF. The CDR3 DNA sequence: TGTGCCAGCAGCTTACGAGATACGAGCTACACCTTC.

The rearrangement links TRBV4-3 to TRBJ2-5; D possibly corresponds to TRBD2 (5 bases). The CDR3 totals 15 residues. CDR1 and CDR2 from the germline V gene are LGHNA and YSLEER. V was shortened by 5 bases and J by 5 bases, with 18 bases between the two germline ends. The CDR3 reads CASSTSYGGRETQYF. Here the CDR3 DNA reads TGCGCCAGCAGCACCTCATACGGAGGCAGGGAGACCCAGTACTTC.